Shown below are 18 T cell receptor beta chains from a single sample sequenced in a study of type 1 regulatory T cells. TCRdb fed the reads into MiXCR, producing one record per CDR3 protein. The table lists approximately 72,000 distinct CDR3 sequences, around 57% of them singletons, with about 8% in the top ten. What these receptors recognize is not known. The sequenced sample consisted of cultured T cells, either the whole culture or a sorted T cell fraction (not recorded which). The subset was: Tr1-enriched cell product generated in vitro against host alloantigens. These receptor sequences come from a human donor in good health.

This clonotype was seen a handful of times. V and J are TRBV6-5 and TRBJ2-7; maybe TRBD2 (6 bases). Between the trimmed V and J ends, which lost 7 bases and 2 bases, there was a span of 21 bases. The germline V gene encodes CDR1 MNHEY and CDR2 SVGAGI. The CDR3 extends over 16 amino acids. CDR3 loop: CASKMGGSSTPYEQYF. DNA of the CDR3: TGTGCCAGCAAAATGGGAGGAAGCAGTACCCCCTACGAGCAGTACTTC.

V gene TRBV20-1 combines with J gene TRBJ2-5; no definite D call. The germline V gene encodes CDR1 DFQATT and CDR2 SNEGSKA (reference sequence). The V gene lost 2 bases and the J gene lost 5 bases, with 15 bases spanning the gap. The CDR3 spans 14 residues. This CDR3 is CSARPLVGGETQYF. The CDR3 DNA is TGCAGTGCTAGACCACTCGTAGGTGGGGAGACCCAGTACTTC.

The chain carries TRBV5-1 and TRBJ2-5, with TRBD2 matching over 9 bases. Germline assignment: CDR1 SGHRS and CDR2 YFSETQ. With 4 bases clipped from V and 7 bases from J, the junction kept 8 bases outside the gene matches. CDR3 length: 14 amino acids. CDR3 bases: TGCGCCAGCAGCCCTAGCGGGACTGGAGGGACCCAGTACTTC. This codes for CASSPSGTGGTQYF.

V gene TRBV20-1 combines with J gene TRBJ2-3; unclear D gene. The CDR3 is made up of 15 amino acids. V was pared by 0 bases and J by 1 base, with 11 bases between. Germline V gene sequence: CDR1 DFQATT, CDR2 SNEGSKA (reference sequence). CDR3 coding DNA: TGCAGTGCTAGAGATTGGGTAGTCGGCACAGATACGCAGTATTTT. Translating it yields CSARDWVVGTDTQYF.

The CDR3 DNA follows: TGTGCCAGCAGCAGACTAGCGGGAGGAGGAGGGGTGTCAGCCAAAAACATTCAGTACTTC. The encoded protein is CASSRLAGGGGVSAKNIQYF. This chain links TRBV6-5 with TRBJ2-4, with TRBD2 matching 13 bases. The CDR3 is made up of 20 amino acids. Germline V gives CDR1 MNHEY, CDR2 SVGAGI. Trimming cost V 6 bases and J 0 bases; bases outside gene matches: 14.

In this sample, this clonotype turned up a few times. The DNA of the CDR3 is TGCAGCGTGCGAGTCTCCTACGAGCAGTACTTC. This encodes CSVRVSYEQYF. The V call is TRBV29-1, the J call TRBJ2-7, with no clear D. V dropped 6 bases and J dropped 0 bases, with 6 bases sitting between them. Germline V gene data show CDR1 as SQVTM and CDR2 as ANQGSEA. The CDR3 extends over 11 amino acids.

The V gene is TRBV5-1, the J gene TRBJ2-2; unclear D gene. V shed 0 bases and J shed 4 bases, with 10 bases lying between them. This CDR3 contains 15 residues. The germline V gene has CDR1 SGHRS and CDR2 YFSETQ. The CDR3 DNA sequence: TGCGCCAGCAGCTTGGTGCAGGTTGGCACCGGGGAGCTGTTTTTT. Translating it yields CASSLVQVGTGELFF. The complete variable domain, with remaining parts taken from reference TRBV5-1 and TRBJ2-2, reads KAGVTQTPRYLIKTRGQQVTLSCSPISGHRSVSWYQQTPGQGLQFLFEYFSETQRNKGNFPGRFSGRQFSNSRSEMNVSTLELGDSALYLCASSLVQVGTGELFFGEGSRLTVL.

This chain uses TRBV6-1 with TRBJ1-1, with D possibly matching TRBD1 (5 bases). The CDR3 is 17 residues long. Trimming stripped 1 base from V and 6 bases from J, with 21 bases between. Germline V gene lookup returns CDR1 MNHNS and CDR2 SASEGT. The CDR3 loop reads CASSEEGTGPKWAEAFF. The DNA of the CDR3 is TGTGCCAGCAGTGAAGAAGGGACTGGCCCAAAGTGGGCTGAAGCTTTCTTT.

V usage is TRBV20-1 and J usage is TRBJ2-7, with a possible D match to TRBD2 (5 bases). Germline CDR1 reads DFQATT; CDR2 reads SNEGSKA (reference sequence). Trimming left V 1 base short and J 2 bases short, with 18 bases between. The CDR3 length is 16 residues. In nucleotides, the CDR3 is TGCAGTGCTAGAGTTACCAGGCAAGCGGCCCCCTACGAGCAGTACTTC. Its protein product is CSARVTRQAAPYEQYF.

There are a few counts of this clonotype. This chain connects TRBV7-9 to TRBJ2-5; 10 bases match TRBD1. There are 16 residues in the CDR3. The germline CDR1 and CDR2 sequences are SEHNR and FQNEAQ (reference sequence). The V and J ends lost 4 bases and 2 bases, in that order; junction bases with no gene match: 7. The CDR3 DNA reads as TGTGCCAGCAGCTCCGGACAGGGGGATACTCAAGAGACCCAGTACTTC. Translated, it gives CASSSGQGDTQETQYF. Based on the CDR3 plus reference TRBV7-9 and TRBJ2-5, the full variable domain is DTGVSQNPRHKITKRGQNVTFRCDPISEHNRLYWYRQTLGQGPEFLTYFQNEAQLEKSRLLSDRFSAERPKGSFSTLEIQRTEQGDSAMYLCASSSGQGDTQETQYFGPGTRLLVL.

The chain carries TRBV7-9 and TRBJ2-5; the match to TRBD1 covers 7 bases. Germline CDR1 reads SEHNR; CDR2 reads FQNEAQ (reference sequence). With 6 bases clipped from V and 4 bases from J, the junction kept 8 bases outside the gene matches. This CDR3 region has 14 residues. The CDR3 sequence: CASSMTGSRETQYF. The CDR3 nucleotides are TGTGCCAGCAGTATGACAGGGTCGCGAGAGACCCAGTACTTC.

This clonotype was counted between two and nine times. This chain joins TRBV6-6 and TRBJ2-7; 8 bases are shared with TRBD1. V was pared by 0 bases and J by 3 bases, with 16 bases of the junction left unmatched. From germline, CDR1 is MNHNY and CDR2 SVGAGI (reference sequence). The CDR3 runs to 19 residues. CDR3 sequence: CASSYSPSGRGQRLYEQYF. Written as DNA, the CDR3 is TGTGCCAGCAGTTACTCCCCATCCGGCAGGGGGCAAAGGCTCTACGAGCAGTACTTC.

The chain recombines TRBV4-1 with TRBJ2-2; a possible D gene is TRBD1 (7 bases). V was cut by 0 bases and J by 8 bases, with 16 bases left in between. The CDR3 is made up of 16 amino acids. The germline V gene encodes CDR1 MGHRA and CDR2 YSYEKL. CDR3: CASSQEGGQSKGELFF. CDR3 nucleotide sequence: TGCGCCAGCAGCCAAGAGGGGGGACAGAGTAAGGGGGAGCTGTTTTTT.

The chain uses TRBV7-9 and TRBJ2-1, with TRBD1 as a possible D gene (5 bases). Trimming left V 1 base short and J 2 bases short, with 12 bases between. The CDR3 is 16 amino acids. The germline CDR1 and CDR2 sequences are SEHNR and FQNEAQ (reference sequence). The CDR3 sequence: CASSLGGGSTYNEQFF. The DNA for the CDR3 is TGTGCCAGCAGCTTAGGGGGCGGTTCCACCTACAATGAGCAGTTCTTC. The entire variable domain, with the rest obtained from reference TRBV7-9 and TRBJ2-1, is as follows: DTGVSQNPRHKITKRGQNVTFRCDPISEHNRLYWYRQTLGQGPEFLTYFQNEAQLEKSRLLSDRFSAERPKGSFSTLEIQRTEQGDSAMYLCASSLGGGSTYNEQFFGPGTRLTVL.

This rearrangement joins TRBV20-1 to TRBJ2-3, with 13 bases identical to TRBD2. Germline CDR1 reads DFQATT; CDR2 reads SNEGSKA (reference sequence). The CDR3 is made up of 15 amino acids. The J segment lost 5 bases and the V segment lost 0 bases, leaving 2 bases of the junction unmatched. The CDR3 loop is CSARELAGGVDTQYF. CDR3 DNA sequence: TGCAGTGCTAGAGAACTAGCGGGAGGGGTAGATACGCAGTATTTT.

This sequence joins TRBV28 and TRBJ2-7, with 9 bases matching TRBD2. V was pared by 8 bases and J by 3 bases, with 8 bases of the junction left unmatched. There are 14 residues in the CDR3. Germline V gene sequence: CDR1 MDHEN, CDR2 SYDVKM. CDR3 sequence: CASGSIAGVYEQYF. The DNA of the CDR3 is TGTGCCAGCGGGAGCATAGCGGGAGTCTACGAGCAGTACTTC.

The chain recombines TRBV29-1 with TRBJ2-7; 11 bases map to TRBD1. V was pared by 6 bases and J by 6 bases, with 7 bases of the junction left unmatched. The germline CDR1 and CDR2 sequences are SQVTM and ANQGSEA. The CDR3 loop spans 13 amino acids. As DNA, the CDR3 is TGCAGCGTAGAACTGGACAGGGGGCGCGAGCAGTACTTC. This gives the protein CSVELDRGREQYF.

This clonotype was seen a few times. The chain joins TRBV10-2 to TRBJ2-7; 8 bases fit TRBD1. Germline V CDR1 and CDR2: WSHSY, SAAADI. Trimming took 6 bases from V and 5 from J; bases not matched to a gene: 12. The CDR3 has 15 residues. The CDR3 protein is CASRRSGQGLNEQYF. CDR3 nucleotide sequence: TGCGCCAGCAGACGATCCGGACAGGGTCTCAACGAGCAGTACTTC.